The entry that follows covers one TCR beta chain sequence. CDR1 MDHEN and CDR2 SYDVKM come from the germline V gene. Trimming cost V 5 bases and J 3 bases, with 14 bases left between them. The CDR3 consists of 14 residues. This sample stems from a study of blood T cells in healthy people across ages. Whenever a sample was processed, at least 6.5 million PBMCs were isolated. Primed by a sample-barcoded 5' primer and a J-beta primer mix, a second PCR proceeded for roughly 6 to 12 cycles. Each CDR3 protein gets one entry after TCRdb re-called the 5' RACE reads with MiXCR. The repertoire holds roughly 700,000 distinct CDR3 sequences, with around a quarter as singletons. These data were likewise used in another study, on T cells of mothers and their children.

The sequence came from a boy between 10 and 17 years old in good health. The material sequenced was blood. This chain links TRBV28 with TRBJ2-7, with D perhaps matching TRBD1 (6 bases). CDR3 nucleotides: TGTGCCAGCAGTCCCGGACAGCTAGTCTACGAGCAGTACTTC. As protein: CASSPGQLVYEQYF.